Listed below are T cell receptor beta chains from one sample, sequenced in a study of OX40 agonist ivuxolimab in advanced cancers. Libraries were prepared by immunoSEQ multiplex PCR; TCRdb keeps only in-frame clonotypes and omits some of them. The sample has 39,000 or so clones; more than 70% are singletons. This sample comprised CD4+ or CD8+ T cells sorted from blood, obtained in a trial of the OX40 agonist ivuxolimab. The origin of the receptors is an adult with an advanced solid tumor such as melanoma, head and neck, liver or kidney cancer. The CDR3 runs from the conserved cysteine through the conserved F or W. The D gene is left open where the match is weak.

V gene,J gene,D gene,CDR3 length,CDR3 protein,CDR3 DNA
TRBV6-1,TRBJ1-1,-,15,CASSFSMTVNTEAFF,TGTGCCAGCAGTTTTTCGATGACAGTTAACACTGAAGCTTTCTTT
TRBV5-1,TRBJ2-7,-,14,CASSLGFPTYEQYF,TGCGCCAGCAGCCTTGGCTTTCCCACCTACGAGCAGTACTTC
TRBV28,TRBJ2-7,TRBD1,14,CATSGTGLLYEQYF,TGTGCCACGTCCGGGACAGGTTTACTATACGAGCAGTACTTC
TRBV7-2,TRBJ2-5,-,13,CASSPRQQETQYF,TGTGCCAGCAGCCCGCGACAGCAAGAGACCCAGTACTTC
TRBV7-9,TRBJ2-1,TRBD2,16,CASSQRLAGGYNEQFF,TGTGCCAGCAGTCAAAGGCTAGCGGGGGGCTACAATGAGCAGTTCTTC
TRBV11-3,TRBJ1-4,-,15,CASSPRDGSNEKLFF,TGTGCCAGCAGCCCGAGGGACGGTTCTAATGAAAAACTGTTTTTT
TRBV29-1,TRBJ2-5,-,13,CSVEPGTQETQYF,TGCAGCGTTGAACCAGGGACACAAGAGACCCAGTACTTC
TRBV19,TRBJ1-6,-,15,CASSTPAGRNSPLHF,TGTGCCAGTAGTACCCCTGCAGGGAGGAATTCACCCCTCCACTTT
TRBV10-3,TRBJ2-2,-,12,CAFGLDTGELFF,TGTGCCTTCGGGTTGGACACCGGGGAGCTGTTTTTT
TRBV5-1,TRBJ2-7,-,20,CASRGVGLSQGKILSYEQYF,TGCGCCAGCAGAGGAGTAGGCCTGTCGCAGGGCAAAATATTGTCCTACGAGCAGTACTTC
TRBV11-2,TRBJ1-3,-,15,CASSRIQGLGNTIYF,TGTGCCAGCAGCAGGATTCAGGGCCTTGGAAACACCATATATTTT
TRBV10-1,TRBJ1-2,-,17,CASSEDPRAGPNYGYTF,TGCGCCAGCAGTGAGGACCCTAGGGCAGGGCCGAACTATGGCTACACCTTC